This T cell receptor beta chain stems from a study of T cells after posttransplantation cyclophosphamide. The protocol was immunoSEQ multiplex PCR, while the TCRdb copy is restricted to in-frame clones and leaves out a portion. The repertoire holds roughly 1,600 clones, with around 70% as singletons. This clone has only a few counts. A marrow graft followed busulfan-fludarabine conditioning, with cyclophosphamide on days +3 and +4. Germline CDR1 and CDR2: SGHDN and FVKESK. V shed 1 base and J shed 4 bases, with 17 bases lying between them. The CDR3 runs 16 residues. The material sequenced was CD4+ T cells sorted from blood, taken after allogeneic stem cell transplant with posttransplant cyclophosphamide. The clonotype comes from a female patient aged 60 to 70 who received an allogeneic stem cell transplant from a related donor and was CMV-positive. Some T cells may trace back to the graft donor. The chain combines TRBV14 with TRBJ2-7, with a possible D match to TRBD1 (5 bases). Here the CDR3 reads CASSQVGGRAWYEQYF. As DNA, the CDR3 is TGTGCCAGCAGCCAAGTAGGCGGCAGGGCTTGGTACGAGCAGTACTTC.